The present entry profiles one T cell receptor (beta chain) with its context. The CDR3 is 15 residues long. V lost 4 bases and J lost 4, with 13 bases in between. Per germline, CDR1 LGHNA and CDR2 YSLEER. The assay was immunoSEQ multiplex PCR, and TCRdb's table has in-frame clones only and misses some. The table shows about 660,000 clones, with 85% to 90% occurring only once. These data come from a study of shared T cell receptors in the human thymus. These data were also reused for a study on human thymus T cells. That source reports: Corrective surgery for congenital heart defects was being performed on the healthy Finnish infants who served as donors. Thymus tissue for the work was resected from patients undergoing corrective heart surgery. Thymic as well as blood repertoires seemed to favor certain V and J genes unevenly. The related literature has documented a marked overlap of thymic repertoires among unrelated individuals.

This receptor was obtained from a boy in the first two years of life with a congenital heart defect. The chain recombines TRBV4-3 with TRBJ2-2; weak D call: TRBD1 (5 bases). The specimen was thymocytes. The DNA for the CDR3 is TGCGCCAGCAGCCCTTTGCAGGGTGGCACCGGGGAGCTGTTTTTT. Its translation: CASSPLQGGTGELFF.